These T cell receptor beta chains were read from a single sample in a study of T cell changes during pregnancy in multiple sclerosis. Assay used: immunoSEQ multiplex PCR; TCRdb lists only in-frame clones, some missing. The sample lists some 30,000 clones, 75% to 90% occurring once. The sequencing here drew on CD8+ T cells from peripheral blood mononuclear cells, taken after pregnancy. Receptors originate from a female donor with multiple sclerosis, enrolled in a pregnancy study. CDR3s include the opening cysteine and the closing phenylalanine or tryptophan. D genes are given only for firm matches. Rows give clone size only sometimes, using once, few, many, or a class for an expanded clone.

j_gene: TRBJ2-1; d_gene: TRBD2; abundance: once; v_gene: TRBV7-2; CDR3aa: CASSYFLASGNEQFF; CDR3nt: TGTGCCAGCAGCTACTTTTTAGCTAGCGGGAATGAGCAGTTCTTC
j_gene: TRBJ1-5; d_gene: -; abundance: -; v_gene: TRBV27; CDR3aa: CASSLLQGGGNQPQHF; CDR3nt: TGTGCCAGCAGTTTGTTACAGGGTGGAGGCAATCAGCCCCAGCATTTT
j_gene: TRBJ2-7; d_gene: TRBD1; abundance: -; v_gene: TRBV7-6; CDR3aa: CASSIGTGGGFGSYEQYF; CDR3nt: TGTGCCAGCAGCATTGGGACAGGGGGCGGGTTTGGCTCCTACGAGCAGTACTTC
j_gene: TRBJ2-7; d_gene: -; abundance: -; v_gene: TRBV29-1; CDR3aa: CSAKTGSYEQYF; CDR3nt: TGCAGCGCCAAGACAGGCTCCTACGAGCAGTACTTC
j_gene: TRBJ2-1; d_gene: TRBD2; abundance: -; v_gene: TRBV19; CDR3aa: CASSKLAGDGLNEQFF; CDR3nt: TGTGCCAGTAGTAAACTAGCGGGAGATGGTTTAAATGAGCAGTTCTTC
j_gene: TRBJ2-5; d_gene: TRBD2; abundance: once; v_gene: TRBV11-1; CDR3aa: CASSLVRTGRAFRETQYF; CDR3nt: TGTGCCAGCAGCTTAGTACGGACCGGGAGGGCCTTTCGAGAGACCCAGTACTTC
j_gene: TRBJ1-1; d_gene: TRBD1; abundance: -; v_gene: TRBV19; CDR3aa: CASSIDRATEAFF; CDR3nt: TGTGCCAGTAGTATTGACAGGGCCACTGAAGCTTTCTTT
j_gene: TRBJ2-5; d_gene: TRBD2; abundance: -; v_gene: TRBV10-1; CDR3aa: CASSDLSGRAEETQYF; CDR3nt: TGCGCCAGCAGTGATCTTAGCGGGAGGGCCGAAGAGACCCAGTACTTC
j_gene: TRBJ2-1; d_gene: -; abundance: -; v_gene: TRBV19; CDR3aa: CATTLAPDRNEQFF; CDR3nt: TGTGCCACAACTCTAGCGCCCGACCGAAATGAGCAGTTCTTC
j_gene: TRBJ2-1; d_gene: TRBD2; abundance: -; v_gene: TRBV4-2; CDR3aa: CASSLLGGTSYNEQFF; CDR3nt: TGTGCCAGCAGCCTCCTAGGCGGGACTAGCTACAATGAGCAGTTCTTC
j_gene: TRBJ2-7; d_gene: -; abundance: -; v_gene: TRBV5-1; CDR3aa: CASSLESSGYEQYF; CDR3nt: TGCGCCAGCAGCTTGGAAAGTAGCGGCTACGAGCAGTACTTC
j_gene: TRBJ2-7; d_gene: TRBD2; abundance: -; v_gene: TRBV7-2; CDR3aa: CASSPSWVGLDEQYF; CDR3nt: TGTGCCAGCAGCCCATCGTGGGTGGGACTAGACGAGCAGTACTTC
j_gene: TRBJ2-3; d_gene: -; abundance: -; v_gene: TRBV27; CDR3aa: CASSPPYKGADTQYF; CDR3nt: TGTGCCAGCAGTCCCCCATACAAGGGAGCAGATACGCAGTATTTT
j_gene: TRBJ2-3; d_gene: TRBD2; abundance: -; v_gene: TRBV11-2; CDR3aa: CASSSLAGALTDTQYF; CDR3nt: TGTGCCAGCAGCTCCCTAGCGGGAGCCCTCACAGATACGCAGTATTTT
j_gene: TRBJ2-7; d_gene: -; abundance: -; v_gene: TRBV6-5; CDR3aa: CASSYSSGSSYEQYF; CDR3nt: TGTGCCAGCAGTTACTCGTCAGGTAGCTCCTACGAGCAGTACTTC
j_gene: TRBJ1-2; d_gene: TRBD1; abundance: -; v_gene: TRBV6-1; CDR3aa: CASSRQGEGGYTF; CDR3nt: TGTGCCAGCAGCAGACAGGGGGAGGGTGGCTACACCTTC
j_gene: TRBJ2-1; d_gene: TRBD2; abundance: -; v_gene: TRBV19; CDR3aa: CASSTGGGYNEQFF; CDR3nt: TGTGCCAGTAGTACCGGCGGGGGTTACAATGAGCAGTTCTTC
j_gene: TRBJ1-1; d_gene: TRBD1; abundance: -; v_gene: TRBV27; CDR3aa: CASSLGDRVTEAFF; CDR3nt: TGTGCCAGCAGTTTAGGGGACAGGGTCACTGAAGCTTTCTTT
j_gene: TRBJ1-5; d_gene: -; abundance: -; v_gene: TRBV19; CDR3aa: CASNSLNSNQPQHF; CDR3nt: TGTGCCAGTAATTCCCTAAATAGCAATCAGCCCCAGCATTTT
j_gene: TRBJ2-5; d_gene: TRBD2; abundance: -; v_gene: TRBV11-2; CDR3aa: CASSPSGQETQYF; CDR3nt: TGTGCCAGCAGCCCTAGCGGACAAGAGACCCAGTACTTC
j_gene: TRBJ2-1; d_gene: -; abundance: -; v_gene: TRBV14; CDR3aa: CASSQLISGYNEQFF; CDR3nt: TGTGCCAGCAGCCAATTGATTAGCGGTTACAATGAGCAGTTCTTC
j_gene: TRBJ2-4; d_gene: -; abundance: -; v_gene: TRBV7-8; CDR3aa: CASSNREKSENIQYF; CDR3nt: TGTGCCAGCAGCAACCGGGAGAAGTCGGAAAACATTCAGTACTTC
j_gene: TRBJ2-1; d_gene: TRBD2; abundance: -; v_gene: TRBV4-3; CDR3aa: CASSRTSGPYNEQFF; CDR3nt: TGCGCCAGCAGCCGGACTAGCGGGCCCTACAATGAGCAGTTCTTC
j_gene: TRBJ2-5; d_gene: -; abundance: -; v_gene: TRBV19; CDR3aa: CASGDFEWETQYF; CDR3nt: TGTGCCTCCGGGGACTTTGAGTGGGAGACCCAGTACTTC
j_gene: TRBJ2-1; d_gene: TRBD2; abundance: once; v_gene: TRBV10-3; CDR3aa: CAISERGEYNEQFF; CDR3nt: TGTGCCATCAGTGAGCGGGGGGAGTACAATGAGCAGTTCTTC
j_gene: TRBJ2-3; d_gene: TRBD1; abundance: -; v_gene: TRBV7-8; CDR3aa: CASSSLTSRTGDPDTQYF; CDR3nt: TGTGCCAGCAGCTCCCTCACATCCCGGACAGGGGACCCAGATACGCAGTATTTT
j_gene: TRBJ2-7; d_gene: -; abundance: -; v_gene: TRBV6-1; CDR3aa: CASSELLDSSYEQYF; CDR3nt: TGTGCCAGCAGTGAACTCTTAGACAGTTCCTACGAGCAGTACTTC
j_gene: TRBJ2-1; d_gene: TRBD2; abundance: once; v_gene: TRBV4-2; CDR3aa: CASSQFLAGGGTDEQFF; CDR3nt: TGTGCCAGCAGCCAATTTCTAGCGGGAGGGGGGACAGATGAGCAGTTCTTC
j_gene: TRBJ2-2; d_gene: TRBD2; abundance: -; v_gene: TRBV12-5; CDR3aa: CASGSSSSGRSTGELFF; CDR3nt: TGTGCTAGTGGTTCCTCCTCTAGCGGGAGGAGCACCGGGGAGCTGTTTTTT
j_gene: TRBJ2-1; d_gene: TRBD2; abundance: -; v_gene: TRBV4-1; CDR3aa: CASSQDEREDTNEQFF; CDR3nt: TGCGCCAGCAGCCAAGACGAGCGGGAGGATACGAATGAGCAGTTCTTC
j_gene: TRBJ1-2; d_gene: -; abundance: -; v_gene: TRBV7-9; CDR3aa: CASSLPSRRAHLDGYTF; CDR3nt: TGTGCCAGCAGCTTACCCTCCCGCAGGGCCCACCTAGATGGCTACACCTTC
j_gene: TRBJ1-1; d_gene: -; abundance: -; v_gene: TRBV19; CDR3aa: CASSLPGMNTEAFF; CDR3nt: TGTGCCAGTTCGCTTCCGGGGATGAACACTGAAGCTTTCTTT
j_gene: TRBJ2-2; d_gene: TRBD1; abundance: -; v_gene: TRBV10-3; CDR3aa: CAISEAGGFTGELFF; CDR3nt: TGTGCCATCAGTGAGGCAGGGGGCTTTACCGGGGAGCTGTTTTTT
j_gene: TRBJ2-5; d_gene: TRBD2; abundance: once; v_gene: TRBV4-3; CDR3aa: CASSHTSGSVGETQYF; CDR3nt: TGCGCCAGCAGCCATACTAGCGGGAGTGTTGGAGAGACCCAGTACTTC
j_gene: TRBJ2-3; d_gene: -; abundance: -; v_gene: TRBV5-1; CDR3aa: CASSFDSSTDTQYF; CDR3nt: TGCGCCAGCAGCTTCGACAGTAGCACAGATACGCAGTATTTT
j_gene: TRBJ2-2; d_gene: TRBD2; abundance: once; v_gene: TRBV7-9; CDR3aa: CASSSVGRDTGELFF; CDR3nt: TGTGCCAGCAGCTCGGTGGGGAGGGACACCGGGGAGCTGTTTTTT
j_gene: TRBJ2-7; d_gene: -; abundance: -; v_gene: TRBV9; CDR3aa: CASSGSLAHEQYF; CDR3nt: TGTGCCAGCAGCGGGAGTCTAGCACACGAGCAGTACTTC
j_gene: TRBJ1-2; d_gene: -; abundance: once; v_gene: TRBV6-4; CDR3aa: CASSDGGAAPSGNGYTF; CDR3nt: TGTGCCAGCAGTGACGGAGGGGCGGCCCCCTCCGGCAATGGCTACACCTTC
j_gene: TRBJ2-7; d_gene: -; abundance: -; v_gene: TRBV5-6; CDR3aa: CASSLKGLGDEQYF; CDR3nt: TGTGCCAGCAGCTTGAAAGGGCTCGGGGACGAGCAGTACTTC
j_gene: TRBJ2-7; d_gene: -; abundance: -; v_gene: TRBV5-6; CDR3aa: CASSLAAGYEQYF; CDR3nt: TGTGCCAGCAGCTTGGCCGCCGGTTACGAGCAGTACTTC
j_gene: TRBJ2-2; d_gene: TRBD2; abundance: -; v_gene: TRBV5-1; CDR3aa: CASSPEREGPTGELFF; CDR3nt: TGCGCCAGCAGCCCCGAGCGGGAGGGCCCAACCGGGGAGCTGTTTTTT
j_gene: TRBJ2-7; d_gene: -; abundance: many; v_gene: TRBV14; CDR3aa: CASSNSYEQYF; CDR3nt: TGTGCCAGCAGTAATTCCTACGAGCAGTACTTC
j_gene: TRBJ2-7; d_gene: -; abundance: -; v_gene: TRBV29-1; CDR3aa: CSVRLYLGSPPYEQYF; CDR3nt: TGCAGCGTTAGATTGTATCTGGGCTCCCCCCCTTACGAGCAGTACTTC
j_gene: TRBJ2-3; d_gene: TRBD1; abundance: -; v_gene: TRBV28; CDR3aa: CASSPADRGLDTQYF; CDR3nt: TGTGCCAGCAGCCCCGCAGACAGGGGGTTGGATACGCAGTATTTT
j_gene: TRBJ1-2; d_gene: TRBD1; abundance: -; v_gene: TRBV4-3; CDR3aa: CASSLRGGSGGDYGYTF; CDR3nt: TGCGCCAGCAGCCTCAGGGGCGGGTCAGGGGGCGACTATGGCTACACCTTC
j_gene: TRBJ2-3; d_gene: TRBD2; abundance: medium-sized; v_gene: TRBV19; CDR3aa: CASSGSSGPSTDTQYF; CDR3nt: TGTGCCAGTTCTGGGTCTAGCGGCCCGAGCACAGATACGCAGTATTTT
j_gene: TRBJ1-1; d_gene: -; abundance: once; v_gene: TRBV28; CDR3aa: CASSLASTVMPNTEAFF; CDR3nt: TGTGCCAGCAGTTTAGCTTCGACAGTCATGCCGAACACTGAAGCTTTCTTT
j_gene: TRBJ2-7; d_gene: -; abundance: -; v_gene: TRBV4-1; CDR3aa: CASSQFGEQYF; CDR3nt: TGCGCCAGCAGCCAGTTCGGCGAGCAGTACTTC
j_gene: TRBJ2-1; d_gene: TRBD2; abundance: few; v_gene: TRBV6-4; CDR3aa: CASSELAGGREQFF; CDR3nt: TGTGCCAGCAGTGAACTAGCGGGAGGTCGAGAGCAGTTCTTC